One and the same sample provided the 8 T cell receptor beta chains below, sequenced in a study of early T cells in non-severe SARS-CoV-2 infection. TCRdb recomputed calls from the 5' RACE reads with MiXCR, one row per CDR3 protein. The repertoire holds some 39,000 distinct CDR3 sequences, around 4.1% seen once, with approximately 3% in the top ten. Sequences were obtained from whole blood. The receptors were gathered from an adult who was a healthcare worker with PCR-confirmed SARS-CoV-2 infection or an uninfected control (not recorded which).

This clonotype has more than one count but fewer than ten. The chain recombines TRBV19 with TRBJ2-5; TRBD2 aligns across 7 bases. V lost 1 base and J lost 1; bases outside the gene matches: 6. The germline V gene has CDR1 LNHDA and CDR2 SQIVND (reference sequence). The CDR3 loop spans 16 amino acids. This CDR3 is CASSIVPAGFQETQYF. The CDR3 DNA follows: TGTGCCAGTAGTATAGTACCAGCGGGGTTCCAAGAGACCCAGTACTTC.

This clonotype was detected many times. This chain joins TRBV6-1 and TRBJ1-1; no clear D. V gave up 7 bases and J gave up 0 bases, with 15 bases separating them. The CDR3 has 15 amino acids. The germline V gene encodes CDR1 MNHNS and CDR2 SASEGT. CDR3 bases: TGTGCCAGCATACTCGGACGGGCAGTGAACACTGAAGCTTTCTTT. This translates into CASILGRAVNTEAFF.

At least ten counts were recorded for this clonotype. The chain joins TRBV10-3 to TRBJ2-4; D gene ambiguous. The CDR3 is 13 residues long. Germline CDR1 ENHRY, CDR2 SYGVKD. The V and J ends lost 0 bases and 6 bases respectively, with 6 bases between them. This CDR3 is CAISESGPNIQYF. Written as DNA, the CDR3 is TGTGCCATCAGTGAGTCCGGTCCAAACATTCAGTACTTC.

This clonotype occurred many times. The chain is built from TRBV9 and TRBJ2-6; tentative D call: TRBD2 (6 bases). V dropped 4 bases and J dropped 0 bases, with 11 bases sitting between them. The CDR3 loop spans 16 amino acids. Per germline, CDR1 SGDLS and CDR2 YYNGEE. The CDR3 DNA is TGTGCCAGCAGCTTGGGACTGCTCTCTGGGGCCAACGTCCTGACTTTC. Its translation: CASSLGLLSGANVLTF.

At least ten counts were recorded for this clonotype. V usage is TRBV29-1 and J usage is TRBJ2-5, with 9 bases that match TRBD1. J was trimmed by 7 bases and V by 1 base; bases with no gene match: 7. The CDR3 covers 14 residues. The V gene's germline CDR1 is SQVTM and CDR2 ANQGSEA. CDR3 sequence (DNA): TGCAGCGTTGAAGGAAACAGGGGGCTGGGGACCCAGTACTTC. Translation: CSVEGNRGLGTQYF.

In its sample, this clonotype was seen many times. The chain links TRBV12-3 or TRBV12-4 to TRBJ1-1, with no clear D. CDR3 size: 13 residues. V lost 3 bases and J lost 1, with 6 bases in between. The CDR3 here is CASSLTWNTEAFF. CDR3 coding DNA: TGTGCCAGCAGTTTGACATGGAACACTGAAGCTTTCTTT.

This clonotype was seen a handful of times. This chain joins TRBV7-8 and TRBJ2-2, with D tentatively TRBD1 (5 bases). V was cut by 2 bases and J by 6 bases, with 13 bases left in between. Germline V gene data show CDR1 as SGHVS and CDR2 as FQNEAQ. This CDR3 has 15 residues. CDR3: CASSLSRDSSGELFF. The CDR3 region has the DNA TGTGCCAGCAGCTTATCCAGGGATAGCTCCGGGGAGCTGTTTTTT.

This clonotype was recorded many times. This rearrangement joins TRBV7-8 to TRBJ2-3; 7 bases are a match to TRBD2. CDR1 and CDR2 from the germline V gene are SGHVS and FQNEAQ. With 3 bases clipped from V and 2 bases from J, the junction kept 5 bases outside the gene matches. The CDR3 totals 15 residues. CDR3 region: CASSFTGGPTDTQYF. The CDR3 nucleotides read TGTGCCAGCAGCTTCACGGGGGGTCCCACAGATACGCAGTATTTT.